This T cell receptor beta chain emerged from a study of siplizumab effects on memory and regulatory T cells. As concerns this clone: Its cognate antigen is unknown.

J lost 7 bases, V lost 0 bases, and 8 bases had no gene match. Germline lookup yields CDR1 SGHRS and CDR2 YFSETQ. The CDR3 is 16 amino acids. The assay was immunoSEQ multiplex PCR, and TCRdb's table has in-frame clones only and misses some. The sample carries 99,000 or so clones, about 93% recorded once. Regarding the study as a whole: Memory cells seemed less diverse than naive T cells, which also seemed major contributors to the alloresponse. Siplizumab produced a significant reduction in alloreactive sequences that were traceable to unstimulated CD4+ memory cells.

This TCR derives from a human donor in good health. The sequenced sample was CD4+ T cells sorted from blood. The chain employs TRBV5-1 and TRBJ2-1; TRBD2 matches at 9 bases. The CDR3: CASSLDQRGAYNEQFF. CDR3 nucleotides: TGCGCCAGCAGCTTGGATCAGCGGGGGGCGTATAATGAGCAGTTCTTC. The variable domain in full, with the rest retrieved from reference TRBV5-1 and TRBJ2-1, is KAGVTQTPRYLIKTRGQQVTLSCSPISGHRSVSWYQQTPGQGLQFLFEYFSETQRNKGNFPGRFSGRQFSNSRSEMNVSTLELGDSALYLCASSLDQRGAYNEQFFGPGTRLTVL.